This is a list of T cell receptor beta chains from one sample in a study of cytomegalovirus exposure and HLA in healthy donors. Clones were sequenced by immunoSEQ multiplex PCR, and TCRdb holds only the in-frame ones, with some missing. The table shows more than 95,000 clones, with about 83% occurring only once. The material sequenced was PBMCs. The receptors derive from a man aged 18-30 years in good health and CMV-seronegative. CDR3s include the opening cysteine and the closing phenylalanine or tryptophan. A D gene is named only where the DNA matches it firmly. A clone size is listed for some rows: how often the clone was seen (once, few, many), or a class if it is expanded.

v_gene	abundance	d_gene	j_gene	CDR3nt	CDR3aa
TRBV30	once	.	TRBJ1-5	TGTGCCTGGAGTGTAGAGGGAGGGTATCAGCCCCAGCATTTT	CAWSVEGGYQPQHF
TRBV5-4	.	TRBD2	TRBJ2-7	TGTGCCAGCATTCCCCAGCCGGGAGGGTACGAGCAGTACTTC	CASIPQPGGYEQYF
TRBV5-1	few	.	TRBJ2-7	TGCGCCAGCAGCTCGACTAGCTACGAGCAGTACTTC	CASSSTSYEQYF
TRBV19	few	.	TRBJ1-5	TGTGCCAGTAGTATAACGGGTAGCAATCAGCCCCAGCATTTT	CASSITGSNQPQHF
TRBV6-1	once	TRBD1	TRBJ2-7	TGTGCCAGCAGCGACAGGGCCGGACAACCCTACGAGCAGTACTTC	CASSDRAGQPYEQYF
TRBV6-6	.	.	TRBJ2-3	TGTGCCAGCAGGGCGGGGGCCCTCACAGATACGCAGTATTTT	CASRAGALTDTQYF
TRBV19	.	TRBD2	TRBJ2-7	TGTGCCAGTAGTCAGCGGGAGGGGTACGAGCAGTACTTC	CASSQREGYEQYF
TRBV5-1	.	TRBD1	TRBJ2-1	TGCGCCAGCAGACCTGGCAGGGGGCCATACAATGAGCAGTTCTTC	CASRPGRGPYNEQFF
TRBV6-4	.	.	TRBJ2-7	TGTGCCAGCAGTGAAATGCAGGGAGGTGAGCAGTACTTC	CASSEMQGGEQYF
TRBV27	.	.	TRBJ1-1	TGTGCCAGCAGTTTAGGAGGACTCACTGAAGCTTTCTTT	CASSLGGLTEAFF
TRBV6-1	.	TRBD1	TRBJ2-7	TGTGCCAGCAGTGATGCAGGGGGCATTACGAAGCAGTACTTC	CASSDAGGITKQYF
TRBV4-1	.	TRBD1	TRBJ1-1	TGCGCCAGCAGCCAAACCGGGACAGGCGCCCCGAACACTGAAGCTTTCTTT	CASSQTGTGAPNTEAFF
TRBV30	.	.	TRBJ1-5	TGTGCCTGGAGTGAGGGGGATCTTCAGCCCCAGCATTTT	CAWSEGDLQPQHF
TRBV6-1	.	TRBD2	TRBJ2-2	TGTGCCAGCAGTGATATCCTAGCGGGGGCAAACACCGGGGAGCTGTTTTTT	CASSDILAGANTGELFF
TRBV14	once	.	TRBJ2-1	TGTGCCAGCAGTGCGGGGAGCTCCTACAATGAGCAGTTCTTC	CASSAGSSYNEQFF
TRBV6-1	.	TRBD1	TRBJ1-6	TGTGCCAGCAGTGGGGACAGGGTTCGCTCCTATAATTCACCCCTCCACTTT	CASSGDRVRSYNSPLHF
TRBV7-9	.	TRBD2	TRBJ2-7	TGTGCCAGCCGAGGTCCGGCGGCGGGGGACGAGCAGTACTTC	CASRGPAAGDEQYF
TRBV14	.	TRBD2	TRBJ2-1	TGTGCCAGCAGCCAATTAGCGGGAGTGGGCTCCTACAATGAGCAGTTCTTC	CASSQLAGVGSYNEQFF
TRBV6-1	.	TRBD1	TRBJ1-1	TGTGCCAGCAGTGAAATCGGGACAGCAGTGAACACTGAAGCTTTCTTT	CASSEIGTAVNTEAFF
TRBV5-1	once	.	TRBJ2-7	TGCGCCAGCAGCTTGGGACAGAGCAACTACGAGCAGTACTTC	CASSLGQSNYEQYF
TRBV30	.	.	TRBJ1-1	TGTGCCTGGAAGGAGGCCCAAAACACTGAAGCTTTCTTT	CAWKEAQNTEAFF
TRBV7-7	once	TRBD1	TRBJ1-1	TGTGCTAGCAGCGCCCGACAGGGTTTCACTGAAGCTTTCTTT	CASSARQGFTEAFF
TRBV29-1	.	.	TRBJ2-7	TGCAGCGTCGAGGTAGGCCCCGAGCAGTACTTC	CSVEVGPEQYF
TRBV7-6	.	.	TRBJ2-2	TGTGCCAGCAGCTTAGGTATCAGGGGCCCGGACACCGGGGAGCTGTTTTTT	CASSLGIRGPDTGELFF
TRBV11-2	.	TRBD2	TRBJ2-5	TGTGCCAGCAGCTTGGGTAGCGGGTCTCGGGAGACCCAGTACTTC	CASSLGSGSRETQYF
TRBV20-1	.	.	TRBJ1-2	TGCAGTGCCCGAGACAGTTTGACCTACACCTTC	CSARDSLTYTF
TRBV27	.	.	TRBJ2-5	TGTGCCAGCAGTGCAGCAGGAGGGGGCCGGGAGACCCAGTACTTC	CASSAAGGGRETQYF
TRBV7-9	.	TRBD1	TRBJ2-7	TGTGCCAGCAGCCCTAACGACAGGGGGCTGGGCTACGAGCAGTACTTC	CASSPNDRGLGYEQYF
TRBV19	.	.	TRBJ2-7	TGTGCCAGTAGTATTGAGACAGTCTCCGAGCAGTACTTC	CASSIETVSEQYF
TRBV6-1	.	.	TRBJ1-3	TGTGCCAGCAGTGAAAGACAGCGAAACTCTGGAAACACCATATATTTT	CASSERQRNSGNTIYF
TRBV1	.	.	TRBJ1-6	TGCACCAGCAGCCAGGCCGGATACGGGACAGGGGTTTGTTCACCCCTCCACTTT	CTSSQAGYGTGVCSPLHF
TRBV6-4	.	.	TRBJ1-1	TGTGCCAGCAGTGACTCGGGGCTTGGTGGGACTGAAGCTTTCTTT	CASSDSGLGGTEAFF
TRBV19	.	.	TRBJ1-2	TGTGCCAGTAGCGCCCAGGGGAAAAGCTATGGCTACACCTTC	CASSAQGKSYGYTF
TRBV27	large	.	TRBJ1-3	TGTGCCAGCAGAACACAGGGAACTGGAAACACCATATATTTT	CASRTQGTGNTIYF
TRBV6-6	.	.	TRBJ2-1	TGTGCCAGCACCTCCCCATTGAGAGGGCCGGGCGGTGAGCAGTTCTTC	CASTSPLRGPGGEQFF
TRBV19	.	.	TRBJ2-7	TGTGCCAGTAGTATCCCGGGACAACGCTACGAGCAGTACTTC	CASSIPGQRYEQYF
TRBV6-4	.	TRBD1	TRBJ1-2	TGTGCCAGCAGAGAGCCCGGGACAGGGGAAAGCGGCTACACCTTC	CASREPGTGESGYTF
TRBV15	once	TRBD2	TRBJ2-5	TGTGCCACCAGCCAGAGGTCGGGGGGAGAGACCCAGTACTTC	CATSQRSGGETQYF
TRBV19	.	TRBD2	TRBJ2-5	TGTGCCAGTAGTAGCGGACTAGCAAGTCAAGAGACCCAGTACTTC	CASSSGLASQETQYF
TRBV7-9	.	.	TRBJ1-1	TGTGCCAGCAGCGAGGGAACTCAAGCTTTCTTT	CASSEGTQAFF
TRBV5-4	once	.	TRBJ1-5	TGTGCCAGCAGCTTGGGCCCGGGGGGCCTCAATCAGCCCCAGCATTTT	CASSLGPGGLNQPQHF
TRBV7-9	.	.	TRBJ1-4	TGTGCCAGCAGCTTAGTTCGGGGTGAAAAACTGTTTTTT	CASSLVRGEKLFF
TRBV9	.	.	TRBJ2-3	TGTGCCAGCAGCGTAGGAGGACACGGCACAGATACGCAGTATTTT	CASSVGGHGTDTQYF
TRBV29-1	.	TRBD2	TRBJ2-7	TGCAGCGTTGATGGGACTAGCGGAAACACCTACGAGCAGTACTTC	CSVDGTSGNTYEQYF
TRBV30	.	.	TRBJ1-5	TGTGCCTGGAGTGTACAGGAGCTCGGCAATCAGCCCCAGCATTTT	CAWSVQELGNQPQHF
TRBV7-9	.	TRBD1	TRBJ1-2	TGTGCCAGCAGCCAGGCGGGACAGGGCTATGGCTACACCTTC	CASSQAGQGYGYTF
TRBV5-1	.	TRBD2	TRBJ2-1	TGCGCCAGCAGCCCCGGACTAGCGGGGGGCCCCTCCTACAATGAGCAGTTCTTC	CASSPGLAGGPSYNEQFF
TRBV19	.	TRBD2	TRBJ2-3	TGTGCCAGTAGCCCTAGCGGGAGGACAGATACGCAGTATTTT	CASSPSGRTDTQYF
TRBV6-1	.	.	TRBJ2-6	TGTGCCAGCAGTGGACCAGGGGCTGGGGCCAACGTCCTGACTTTC	CASSGPGAGANVLTF
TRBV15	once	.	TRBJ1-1	TGTGCCACCAGCAGAGACAGGGGCGGTGGCACTGAAGCTTTCTTT	CATSRDRGGGTEAFF